A selection of T cell receptor beta chains follows, all from one sample in a study of monozygotic twins with inflammatory bowel disease. After re-calling the 5' RACE reads, TCRdb lists one entry per CDR3 protein, DNA absent. The sample has about 450,000 distinct CDR3 sequences. The sample taken for sequencing was blood. The origin of the receptors is a human donor with ulcerative colitis or Crohn's disease, or a healthy co-twin of an affected twin (not recorded which). CDR3s include the opening cysteine and the closing phenylalanine or tryptophan. The order of the fields is CDR3 length, V gene, J gene, CDR3 protein.

20	TRBV15	TRBJ2-2	CATSGAGGLAGGPDTGELFF
16	TRBV5-1	TRBJ2-6	CASSVTPGSGANVLTF
16	TRBV15	TRBJ2-3	CATSRAGTSGTDTQYF
14	TRBV5-1	TRBJ2-4	CASSLGPPEFIQYF
15	TRBV2	TRBJ1-2	CASSEESLALYGYTF
15	TRBV5-1	TRBJ2-7	CASLGGDPSSYEQYF
16	TRBV7-2	TRBJ2-3	CASSDRTIWGTDTQYF
14	TRBV6-1	TRBJ2-3	CASSAQSSTDTQYF
16	TRBV7-2	TRBJ2-5	CASSFQGQGVGETQYF
14	TRBV29-1	TRBJ2-1	CSVRLAATRDEQFF
19	TRBV6-5	TRBJ1-1	CASSYSKPGEWGMNTEAFF
15	TRBV14	TRBJ2-3	CASSQERGSTDTQYF
12	TRBV27	TRBJ1-6	CASSSPRSPLHF
15	TRBV20-1	TRBJ2-7	CSAPEGTSGPYEQYF
15	TRBV7-2	TRBJ2-3	CASSFSGSAADTQYF
16	TRBV7-2	TRBJ2-2	CASRPSGTKNTGELFF
14	TRBV6-1	TRBJ2-3	CASSRLGTTDTQYF
11	TRBV24-1	TRBJ1-1	CATTRGTEAFF
15	TRBV29-1	TRBJ2-2	CSVEEGTSRTGELFF
14	TRBV20-1	TRBJ2-7	CSAFTSGGKYEHYF
15	TRBV20-1	TRBJ2-2	CSGASGRIGTGELFF
15	TRBV7-2	TRBJ2-3	CASSLEVGSTDTQYF
15	TRBV19	TRBJ1-1	CASSILGSRGPGAFF
15	TRBV29-1	TRBJ2-4	CSVEKGAGAKNIQYF
14	TRBV12-3/TRBV12-4	TRBJ2-1	CSSSPGLAVAEHFF
13	TRBV24-1	TRBJ2-1	CATSEWTWGEQFF
15	TRBV7-2	TRBJ1-1	CASSLPDWEETEAFF
14	TRBV5-4	TRBJ2-5	CASSLDKRQETQYF
14	TRBV7-9	TRBJ1-1	CASSLLGRHTEAFF
12	TRBV20-1	TRBJ2-1	CSARGGAHEQFF
12	TRBV20-1	TRBJ2-3	CSASSTDYTQYF
12	TRBV29-1	TRBJ1-2	CREDKGPYGYTF
12	TRBV2	TRBJ2-7	CASSGQDYEQYF
11	TRBV10-3	TRBJ2-5	CAIRGGETQYF
17	TRBV23-1	TRBJ1-1	CASSLYRGHQQGTEAFF
15	TRBV9	TRBJ1-3	CASSVVGGQGDTIYF
16	TRBV5-1	TRBJ1-6	CASTSDTLIGGSPLHF
16	TRBV5-4	TRBJ2-5	CASSLEGLASGETQYF
15	TRBV7-9	TRBJ1-1	CASSMGQGQNTEAFF
16	TRBV12-3/TRBV12-4	TRBJ2-3	CASSLTGTSVSDTQYF
17	TRBV11-2	TRBJ2-3	CASSLDGTSGKRDTQYF
15	TRBV23-1	TRBJ2-1	CASSQSSGSLNEQFF
15	TRBV18	TRBJ1-6	CASSPTEGTHSPLHF
16	TRBV29-1	TRBJ2-6	CSVENTGGSGANVLTF
18	TRBV12-3/TRBV12-4	TRBJ2-7	CASSLCLAGGHCNYEQYF
16	TRBV21-1	TRBJ2-2	CASSVPTDANTGELFF
14	TRBV27	TRBJ2-7	CASAVAGGPYEQYF